This T cell receptor (beta chain) was obtained from a study of CD8 T cells in Susac syndrome. Reverse transcription of roughly 0.5 to 1 ug RNA was carried out with random hexamers. It was immunoSEQ multiplex PCR that amplified TCR beta CDR3 across 54 Vbeta and 13 Jbeta. TCRdb ran MiXCR on the immunoSEQ multiplex PCR reads and lists one entry per CDR3 protein. The sample carries over 100,000 distinct CDR3 sequences, roughly 94% recorded once. The CDR3 has 13 residues. Trimming cost V 3 bases and J 5 bases, with 7 bases left between them. Per the germline V gene, CDR1 is LNHDA and CDR2 is SQIVND (reference sequence). Susac syndrome patients met recently defined diagnostic criteria for definite or probable disease. TEMRA cells were FACS-enriched, unlike CD8+ and CD4+ T cells, which were negatively isolated.

The chain recombines TRBV19 with TRBJ2-2; D is undetermined. This TCR was recovered from a human donor with Susac syndrome. The specimen sequenced was CD8+ T cells from PBMCs. CDR3 in amino acids: CASSIGATGELFF. The CDR3 DNA reads TGTGCCAGTAGTATCGGCGCAACCGGGGAGCTGTTTTTT.